These 23 T cell receptor beta chains were all obtained from the same sample, sequenced in a study of blood T cell repertoires in COVID-19. This table comes from immunoSEQ multiplex PCR, and its TCRdb copy is limited to in-frame clones, with some not included. The table lists over 130,000 clones, approximately 86% of them singletons. Sequenced sample: peripheral blood. Source of these receptors: a man aged 70 or older with acute or convalescent COVID-19.

The rearrangement uses TRBV2 and TRBJ1-4, with 9 bases fitting TRBD1. The CDR3 consists of 14 residues. V shed 6 bases, J shed 7 bases, and the junction held 6 bases outside the gene matches. The V gene's germline CDR1 is SNHLY and CDR2 FYNNEI. In DNA, the CDR3 is TGTGCCAGCAGCGAGGACAGGGGCGGTGAAAAACTGTTTTTT. It codes for CASSEDRGGEKLFF.

V and J are TRBV4-3 and TRBJ2-3; D gene ambiguous. The CDR3 spans 15 residues. Germline V CDR1 and CDR2: LGHNA, YSLEER. Deletions cut 0 bases from V and 2 bases from J, with 9 bases between. The CDR3 bases are TGCGCCAGCAGCCAAGAGCCAGGCTACACAGATACGCAGTATTTT. Encoded protein: CASSQEPGYTDTQYF.

This chain links TRBV27 with TRBJ2-7, with no clear D. The V end lost 7 bases, the J end lost 1 base, and 20 bases lay between the germline ends. This CDR3 has 16 amino acids. Germline CDR1 MNHEY, CDR2 SMNVEV (reference sequence). The CDR3 spells CASTPSASAPSYEQYF. In nucleotides, the CDR3 is TGTGCCAGCACCCCATCGGCGAGCGCCCCTTCCTACGAGCAGTACTTC.

The chain is built from TRBV6-2 or TRBV6-3 and TRBJ2-1; 12 nucleotides match TRBD2. The trim removed 6 bases at V and 5 bases at J, leaving 5 bases unmatched. Germline CDR1 reads MNHEY; CDR2 reads SVGEGT. This CDR3 comprises 15 residues. CDR3 residues: CASRPRLAGDNEQFF. Here the CDR3 DNA reads TGTGCCAGCAGGCCTCGACTAGCGGGGGACAATGAGCAGTTCTTC.

The chain links TRBV6-4 to TRBJ1-4; D unresolved. This CDR3 is built from 15 residues. Trimming left V 6 bases short and J 5 bases short, with 16 bases between. Germline lookup yields CDR1 MRHNA and CDR2 SNTAGT. The CDR3: CASRPEAASNEKLFF. The CDR3 DNA reads TGTGCCAGCAGGCCCGAGGCAGCGTCAAATGAAAAACTGTTTTTT.

This rearrangement joins TRBV6-5 to TRBJ1-6; 10 nucleotides align to TRBD1. V lost 5 bases to trimming and J lost 10 bases; unmatched junction nucleotides: 5. This CDR3 region has 14 residues. CDR1 is MNHEY, CDR2 SVGAGI, per germline. CDR3 protein: CASSPGQGNSPLHF. The CDR3 coding sequence is TGTGCCAGCAGTCCGGGACAGGGGAACTCACCCCTCCACTTT.

This clone has a handful of counts. The rearrangement joins TRBV19 to TRBJ2-2; 10 bases are shared with TRBD2. There are 17 residues in the CDR3. Germline CDR1 is LNHDA and CDR2 is SQIVND (reference sequence). V gave up 3 bases and J gave up 3 bases; unmatched junction bases: 7. Here the CDR3 reads CASSIASGSVYTGELFF. CDR3 DNA: TGTGCCAGTAGTATCGCTAGCGGGAGCGTGTACACCGGGGAGCTGTTTTTT.

This clone was found a few times. The chain recombines TRBV21-1 with TRBJ2-3; the table assigns TRBD1, which was not confirmed against the DNA. TRBV21-1 is tagged as a pseudogene. The CDR3 contains 15 residues. CDR3: CASSKFTGGTDTQYF. DNA for the CDR3: TGTGCCAGCAGCAAATTCACAGGGGGCACAGATACGCAGTATTTT.

The J gene is TRBJ2-1, the V gene TRBV5-5, with 7 bases aligning to TRBD2. The CDR3 spans 17 residues. Germline CDR1 is SGHKS and CDR2 is YYEKEE (reference sequence). The J segment lost 6 bases and the V segment lost 1 base, leaving 13 bases of the junction unmatched. The CDR3: CASSLLGGRTFGNEQFF. In nucleotides, the CDR3 is TGTGCCAGCAGCTTGTTGGGGGGGAGGACATTTGGCAATGAGCAGTTCTTC.

There are a few counts of this clone. The rearrangement uses TRBV19 and TRBJ2-1; 11 nucleotides match TRBD2. The CDR3 totals 16 residues. Unmatched junction bases numbered 3, after V lost 2 bases and J lost 3 bases. In germline, CDR1 is LNHDA, CDR2 SQIVND (reference sequence). As DNA, the CDR3 is TGTGCCAGTAGTATATTGCTAGCGGGAGGCTACAATGAGCAGTTCTTC. Its protein product is CASSILLAGGYNEQFF.

The chain carries TRBV9 and TRBJ2-2; 9 bases line up with TRBD1. The CDR3 has 16 amino acids. After removal of 1 base from V and 5 bases from J, the junction contained 6 bases not matched to a gene. CDR1 and CDR2 (germline): SGDLS, YYNGEE. The CDR3 DNA is TGTGCCAGCAGCGTACGAGGGGACAGGGTAACCGGGGAGCTGTTTTTT. Translating it yields CASSVRGDRVTGELFF.

This chain connects TRBV5-1 to TRBJ2-3; D unclear. Trimming took 4 bases from V and 2 from J, leaving 5 bases between them. CDR1 and CDR2 from the germline V gene are SGHRS and YFSETQ. CDR3 length equals 12 residues. The DNA for the CDR3 is TGCGCCAGCAGCCCCTTCACAGATACGCAGTATTTT. The encoded protein is CASSPFTDTQYF. Combining the CDR3 with reference TRBV5-1 and TRBJ2-3 gives the whole variable domain KAGVTQTPRYLIKTRGQQVTLSCSPISGHRSVSWYQQTPGQGLQFLFEYFSETQRNKGNFPGRFSGRQFSNSRSEMNVSTLELGDSALYLCASSPFTDTQYFGPGTRLTVL.

The V and J genes are TRBV18 and TRBJ1-5; D unresolved. The CDR3 is 15 amino acids. Trimming took off 3 bases at V and 2 bases at J, with 11 bases between the two ends. The germline V gene has CDR1 KGHSH and CDR2 LQKENI. This CDR3 reads CASSPPTTGNQPQHF. CDR3 in DNA: TGTGCCAGCTCACCCCCAACCACAGGCAATCAGCCCCAGCATTTT.

V and J are TRBV24-1 and TRBJ2-2; 14 nucleotides agree with TRBD2. The V and J ends lost 4 bases and 5 bases, in that order; junction bases with no gene match: 8. Germline V gene sequence: CDR1 KGHDR, CDR2 SFDVKD. The CDR3 loop spans 18 amino acids. CDR3 nucleotides: TGTGCCACCAGTGACTCGACTAGCGGGAGGGCCCAAACCGGGGAGCTGTTTTTT. Translation: CATSDSTSGRAQTGELFF.

This chain's CDR3 is CASSPTNLPDTQYF. For the CDR3, the DNA is TGTGCCAGCAGCCCGACTAACCTCCCGGATACGCAGTATTTT. V is TRBV9 and J is TRBJ2-3, with D perhaps matching TRBD2 (5 bases). Germline V gives CDR1 SGDLS, CDR2 YYNGEE. CDR3 size: 14 residues. Trimming removed 4 bases at V and 6 bases at J, with 15 bases between.

This clone was seen only once. This sequence joins TRBV5-1 and TRBJ2-2; TRBD1 agrees at 7 bases. CDR3 length: 16 residues. CDR1 is SGHRS, CDR2 YFSETQ, per germline. Unmatched junction bases numbered 6, after V lost 0 bases and J lost 4 bases. The CDR3 bases are TGCGCCAGCAGCTTGGCCGGACAGGTTAGCACCGGGGAGCTGTTTTTT. It encodes CASSLAGQVSTGELFF.

The chain has TRBV5-1 and TRBJ1-5; the match to TRBD1 covers 7 bases. The CDR3 has 16 amino acids. The V and J ends lost 4 bases and 7 bases, in that order; junction bases with no gene match: 14. Germline-derived CDR1 and CDR2 are SGHRS and YFSETQ. The CDR3 sequence is CASSPGTDSLGQPQHF. CDR3 sequence (DNA): TGCGCCAGCAGCCCCGGGACAGATTCCCTAGGGCAGCCCCAGCATTTT.

The V gene is TRBV30, the J gene TRBJ2-2; maybe TRBD2 (6 bases). The CDR3 is 13 residues long. Germline CDR1 is GTSNPN and CDR2 is SVGIG (reference sequence). V was cut by 3 bases and J by 7 bases, with 12 bases left in between. Here the CDR3 reads CAWSRGTGGELFF. The CDR3 DNA sequence: TGTGCCTGGAGCCGGGGGACCGGCGGGGAGCTGTTTTTT.

The V gene is TRBV27, the J gene TRBJ1-5; 10 positions match TRBD1. Trimming took 8 bases from V and 6 from J; bases not matched to a gene: 13. CDR3 length: 16 residues. Per the germline V gene, CDR1 is MNHEY and CDR2 is SMNVEV (reference sequence). The CDR3 nucleotides read TGTGCCAGCGGTACGAGGGGACAGGGGACATTTCAGCCCCAGCATTTT. Translated, it gives CASGTRGQGTFQPQHF.

This chain connects TRBV7-3 to TRBJ1-5; 9 bases line up with TRBD1. J was trimmed by 15 bases and V by 4 bases; bases with no gene match: 10. Germline V CDR1 and CDR2: SGHTA, FQGTGA. The CDR3 runs to 13 residues. The CDR3 region has the DNA TGTGCCAGCAGCTCCTCCGGGACAGGGTTACGGCATTTT. Encoded protein: CASSSSGTGLRHF.

V and J are TRBV7-2 and TRBJ2-1, with a tentative D call TRBD2 (6 bases). Between the trimmed V and J ends, which lost 4 bases and 8 bases, there was a span of 12 bases. CDR1 and CDR2 (germline): SGHTA, FQGNSA. The CDR3 sequence is 13 residues long. CDR3 protein: CASSSRDSHEQFF. The CDR3 DNA sequence: TGTGCCAGCAGCTCCCGGGACTCCCATGAGCAGTTCTTC.

This chain links TRBV14 with TRBJ2-3, with TRBD1 matching 10 bases. Germline V gives CDR1 SGHDN, CDR2 FVKESK. V was clipped by 5 bases and J by 3 bases; unmatched bases: 11. The CDR3 has 17 amino acids. Written as DNA, the CDR3 is TGTGCCAGCAGCTCCGGGGACAGGGGAGGTGGAACAGATACGCAGTATTTT. It encodes CASSSGDRGGGTDTQYF.

The chain has TRBV30 and TRBJ2-5, with 8 bases lining up with TRBD1. V lost 3 bases and J lost 4; bases outside the gene matches: 4. CDR3 length: 13 residues. Germline CDR1 is GTSNPN and CDR2 is SVGIG (reference sequence). The CDR3 loop reads CAWRNRGRETQYF. CDR3 DNA sequence: TGTGCCTGGAGAAACAGGGGGAGAGAGACCCAGTACTTC.